This T cell receptor (beta chain) was sequenced for a study of shared clonotypes between healthy human individuals. On the study more broadly: Aged 18 to 49, the donors were a couple of women and three men.

This CDR3 has 14 amino acids. Trimming took 2 bases from V and 7 from J, leaving 12 bases between them. Per germline, CDR1 MNHEY and CDR2 SVGAGI. CD45RO-negative cells were positively selected for CCR7, leaving out terminally differentiated effector memory CD45RA+ cells. Authors' analysis steps: For the immunoSEQ data, sequences were junction-only without quality scores, so filtering differed. Sequencing was performed with immunoSEQ multiplex PCR; in TCRdb, only in-frame clones are kept and a portion is missing. V, J and clone size reflect that table, while D and trimming were determined from the DNA. The table lists about 2.2 million clones, 90% to 95% of them singletons.

J is TRBJ1-5 and V is TRBV6-5, with unresolved D. The receptor was derived from a man in his late teens or twenties in good health. Some clones in this sample may be carry-over from other donors' samples. Sequencing was carried out using naive CD8+ T cells from PBMCs. DNA for the CDR3: TGTGCCAGCAGTTACGGGAGGGTAGGACAGCCCCAGCATTTT. It yields the protein CASSYGRVGQPQHF.